The clone carrying this TCR beta chain was picked up many times. Its antigen is not known. TCRdb used MiXCR to reprocess the reads, holding one entry per CDR3 protein. Seen here are about 890,000 distinct CDR3 sequences, under 40% observed once, and the top ten hold 13%. This entry belongs to a study of T cell repertoires in cytomegalovirus infection. Study-level results: Dominant in the ex vivo response were TCR beta clonotypes restricted by HLA-C and specific for CMV.

This clonotype was sampled from a human donor in good health (CMV status not recorded). Some clones in this sample may be carry-over from other donors' samples. The sample was cultured CD8+ T cells from PBMCs, taken from culture after CMV antigen stimulation.

The CDR3 sequence is CASSSAWDGGYSYNEQFF. CDR3 coding DNA: TGTGCCAGCAGCTCAGCGTGGGACGGGGGATACTCCTACAATGAGCAGTTCTTC. The chain employs TRBV11-1 and TRBJ2-1; a weak D match, TRBD2 (6 bases). The CDR3 extends over 18 amino acids. Looked up from germline, CDR1 is SGHAT and CDR2 is FQDESV (reference sequence). Trimming removed 4 bases from V and 0 bases from J, with 19 bases in between.